The 30 T cell receptor beta chains in this list originate from one sample, sequenced in a study of Ad26.COV2.S vaccination and SARS-CoV-2 variants. Indicated treatment: some 19 received Ad26.COV2.S at low or high dose, single or two shots; 5 received placebo; per-sample allocation not given. Following the first vaccine or placebo injection, samples were taken on day 63. This table comes from immunoSEQ multiplex PCR, and its TCRdb copy is limited to in-frame clones, with some not included. This sample has roughly 700,000 clones, with more than 80% found just once. The starting material was peripheral blood, obtained in a trial of Ad26.COV2.S vaccine versus placebo. These receptors all stem from a person between 18 and 59 years old who received the Ad26.COV2.S COVID-19 vaccine or a placebo.

The gene calls are TRBV3-1 (or the pseudogene TRBV3-2) and TRBJ2-1, with 13 bases matching TRBD2. Germline V gene lookup returns CDR1 LGHDT and CDR2 YNNKEL (reference sequence). J gave up 2 bases and V 4 bases, and 5 bases lay outside the gene matches. The CDR3 covers 17 residues. CDR3 nucleotide sequence: TGTGCCAGCAGCCGGACTAGCGGGAGAACGACCTACAATGAGCAGTTCTTC. It translates to CASSRTSGRTTYNEQFF.

J is TRBJ2-1 and V is TRBV5-1; 16 nucleotides agree with TRBD2. The junction had 14 bases not matched to a gene; V was cut back by 6 bases and J by 8 bases. Germline values: CDR1 SGHRS, CDR2 YFSETQ. CDR3 length: 18 amino acids. Written as DNA, the CDR3 is TGCGCCAGCAAACTTGCAGGTGGGACTAGCGGGGGGGCCCATGAGCAGTTCTTC. Translated, it gives CASKLAGGTSGGAHEQFF.

The J gene is TRBJ2-1, the V gene TRBV5-1, with 8 bases fitting TRBD2. There are 16 residues in the CDR3. CDR1 is SGHRS, CDR2 YFSETQ, per germline. V lost 1 base to trimming and J lost 6 bases; unmatched junction nucleotides: 9. CDR3 nucleotide sequence: TGCGCCAGCAGCTTGTGGGCAGGACTAGCCTCCAATGAGCAGTTCTTC. It translates to CASSLWAGLASNEQFF.

The rearrangement uses TRBV4-3 and TRBJ2-1; 10 positions match TRBD2. Germline assignment: CDR1 LGHNA and CDR2 YSLEER. The V gene end was trimmed by 3 bases and the J gene end by 8 bases; junction bases not matched to a gene: 10. The CDR3 covers 16 residues. The CDR3 DNA sequence: TGCGCCAGCAGCCAGTCCCCAGCGGGGGGGCGGGATGAGCAGTTCTTC. Translation gives CASSQSPAGGRDEQFF.

The chain combines TRBV30 with TRBJ2-2; 8 nucleotides match TRBD2. The J segment lost 5 bases and the V segment lost 2 bases, leaving 16 bases of the junction unmatched. Germline CDR1 reads GTSNPN; CDR2 reads SVGIG (reference sequence). The CDR3 has 18 residues. The CDR3 loop is CAWSPRSAGALRTGELFF. The CDR3 DNA is TGTGCCTGGAGTCCACGGTCAGCGGGGGCTTTGCGGACCGGGGAGCTGTTTTTT.

On this clone: A junction boundary mismatches the germline segment, possibly from a read error. The DNA of the CDR3 is TGTGCCAGCAGCTTAGTTGGAGGGGATGGAAACTGGGACTTC. It is translated as CASSLVGGDGNWDF. The rearrangement joins TRBV7-8 to TRBJ2-7, with D possibly TRBD2 on 6 matching bases. Germline V gene sequence: CDR1 SGHVS, CDR2 FQNEAQ. The CDR3 contains 14 residues.

The J gene is TRBJ2-1, the V gene TRBV29-1; TRBD2 matches 8 bases. From germline, CDR1 is SQVTM and CDR2 ANQGSEA. V was pared by 2 bases and J by 6 bases, with 6 bases of the junction left unmatched. The CDR3 loop spans 14 amino acids. The CDR3 sequence: CSVERDRGGNEQFF. The CDR3 region has the DNA TGCAGCGTTGAAAGGGACCGGGGGGGCAATGAGCAGTTCTTC.

This clone has just a few counts. The chain couples TRBV18 to TRBJ2-2, with D perhaps TRBD1 (6 bases). Germline V gene data show CDR1 as KGHSH and CDR2 as LQKENI. Trimming removed 4 bases at V and 0 bases at J, with 9 bases between. The CDR3 contains 15 residues. The CDR3 protein is CASSRRGPNTGELFF. For the CDR3, the DNA is TGTGCCAGCTCACGCAGGGGTCCGAACACCGGGGAGCTGTTTTTT.

The V gene is TRBV7-2, the J gene TRBJ2-3; the D gene is possibly TRBD2 (5 bases). Trimming left V 4 bases short and J 2 bases short, with 10 bases between. Germline CDR1 and CDR2: SGHTA and FQGNSA. The CDR3 has 14 amino acids. This CDR3 is CASSSTRATDTQYF. The CDR3 DNA is TGTGCCAGCAGCTCTACTAGAGCCACAGATACGCAGTATTTT.

This chain uses TRBV5-1 with TRBJ1-6; TRBD1 is a possible D gene (5 bases). With 3 bases removed from V and 7 bases from J, the gap between germline ends came to 11 bases. Looked up from germline, CDR1 is SGHRS and CDR2 is YFSETQ. The CDR3 loop spans 14 amino acids. CDR3 bases: TGCGCCAGCAGCTGGGGGACGGTGAATTCACCCCTCCACTTT. It codes for CASSWGTVNSPLHF.

This chain joins TRBV30 and TRBJ2-7; the D gene could be TRBD1 or TRBD2 (5 bases each). V dropped 1 base and J dropped 0 bases, with 10 bases sitting between them. CDR3 length: 14 amino acids. CDR1 and CDR2 from the germline V gene are GTSNPN and SVGIG (reference sequence). CDR3 nucleotide sequence: TGTGCCTGGAGTGCGAGGGGCCTCTCCTACGAGCAGTACTTC. This codes for CAWSARGLSYEQYF.

The V and J genes are TRBV19 and TRBJ1-2, with D unclear. Trimming cost V 4 bases and J 2 bases, with 17 bases left between them. This CDR3 has 16 amino acids. CDR1 is LNHDA, CDR2 SQIVND, per germline (reference sequence). The CDR3 DNA sequence: TGTGCCAGTAGTAGCCCCGGGCGCAACCTCAACTATGGCTACACCTTC. This sequence encodes CASSSPGRNLNYGYTF.

V usage is TRBV30 and J usage is TRBJ2-3; D is uncertain. This CDR3 region has 15 residues. Trimming removed 3 bases at V and 2 bases at J, with 15 bases between. Germline CDR1 and CDR2: GTSNPN and SVGIG (reference sequence). The CDR3 is CAWSPGSLFTDTQYF. For the CDR3, the DNA is TGTGCCTGGAGCCCAGGTTCTCTTTTCACAGATACGCAGTATTTT. The full variable domain, completed using reference TRBV30 and TRBJ2-3, is SQTIHQWPATLVQPVGSPLSLECTVEGTSNPNLYWYRQAAGRGLQLLFYSVGIGQISSEVPQNLSASRPQDRQFILSSKKLLLSDSGFYLCAWSPGSLFTDTQYFGPGTRLTVL.

V gene TRBV27 combines with J gene TRBJ1-1, with 7 bases identical to TRBD1. The CDR3 loop spans 15 amino acids. The germline gives CDR1 MNHEY, CDR2 SMNVEV (reference sequence). Trimming removed 5 bases from V and 6 bases from J; junction bases left unmatched: 12. The CDR3 reads CASSTRQGWFPEAFF. CDR3 DNA sequence: TGTGCCAGCAGTACCAGACAGGGTTGGTTCCCTGAAGCTTTCTTT.

The chain combines TRBV5-1 with TRBJ2-2, with 7 positions matching TRBD2. This CDR3 is 11 amino acids long. The germline V gene encodes CDR1 SGHRS and CDR2 YFSETQ. The V and J ends lost 4 bases and 11 bases, in that order; junction bases with no gene match: 2. The DNA for the CDR3 is TGCGCCAGCAGCAGCGGGACCGAGCTGTTTTTT. It specifies CASSSGTELFF. Drawing the rest from reference TRBV5-1 and TRBJ2-2, the complete variable domain is KAGVTQTPRYLIKTRGQQVTLSCSPISGHRSVSWYQQTPGQGLQFLFEYFSETQRNKGNFPGRFSGRQFSNSRSEMNVSTLELGDSALYLCASSSGTELFFGEGSRLTVL.

The chain links TRBV18 to TRBJ1-5; maybe TRBD1 (5 bases). V was pared by 4 bases and J by 2 bases, with 9 bases between. The CDR3 extends over 14 amino acids. Germline CDR1 is KGHSH and CDR2 is LQKENI. For the CDR3, the DNA is TGTGCCAGCTCACAGGGAGGGGGCAATCAGCCCCAGCATTTT. Residues: CASSQGGGNQPQHF.

The V and J genes are TRBV7-9 and TRBJ2-7, with no clear D. Trimming removed 2 bases from V and 2 bases from J, with 13 bases in between. The CDR3 totals 15 residues. Germline CDR1 and CDR2: SEHNR and FQNEAQ (reference sequence). The CDR3 region is CASSLQTGGAYEQYF. DNA for the CDR3: TGTGCCAGCAGCTTACAGACGGGCGGAGCCTACGAGCAGTACTTC. The full variable domain, in which reference TRBV7-9 and TRBJ2-7 provide the parts outside the CDR3, is DTGVSQNPRHKITKRGQNVTFRCDPISEHNRLYWYRQTLGQGPEFLTYFQNEAQLEKSRLLSDRFSAERPKGSFSTLEIQRTEQGDSAMYLCASSLQTGGAYEQYFGPGTRLTVT.

The chain has TRBV7-9 and TRBJ2-7, with 8 bases fitting TRBD1. The V gene end was trimmed by 4 bases and the J gene end by 0 bases; junction bases not matched to a gene: 8. The CDR3 runs to 16 residues. The germline CDR1 and CDR2 sequences are SEHNR and FQNEAQ (reference sequence). CDR3 amino acids: CASSSRQGKSSYEQYF. The CDR3 DNA reads TGTGCCAGCAGCTCAAGACAGGGGAAGAGCTCCTACGAGCAGTACTTC. Together with reference TRBV7-9 and TRBJ2-7, the CDR3 gives the full variable domain: DTGVSQNPRHKITKRGQNVTFRCDPISEHNRLYWYRQTLGQGPEFLTYFQNEAQLEKSRLLSDRFSAERPKGSFSTLEIQRTEQGDSAMYLCASSSRQGKSSYEQYFGPGTRLTVT.

The chain joins TRBV30 to TRBJ2-7, with D possibly being TRBD2 (6 bases). Trimming removed 8 bases from V and 9 bases from J, with 20 bases in between. Germline values: CDR1 GTSNPN, CDR2 SVGIG (reference sequence). The CDR3 extends over 12 amino acids. CDR3 nucleotides: TGTGCCAGCCCTCTCGACGGGAGATCGCAGTACTTC. As protein: CASPLDGRSQYF.

The chain recombines TRBV6-5 with TRBJ1-6; D possibly corresponds to TRBD1 (5 bases). CDR3 size: 15 residues. Trimming pared 0 bases from V and 6 bases from J, leaving 9 bases between. Per germline, CDR1 MNHEY and CDR2 SVGAGI. The CDR3: CASSYSGTVNSPLHF. The DNA of the CDR3 is TGTGCCAGCAGTTACTCCGGGACGGTTAATTCACCCCTCCACTTT.

This clone was picked up one time. The chain carries TRBV6-5 and TRBJ2-7, with no clear D. Germline CDR1 and CDR2: MNHEY and SVGAGI. With 6 bases removed from V and 3 bases from J, the gap between germline ends came to 12 bases. This CDR3 contains 13 residues. The CDR3 protein is CASRGSLDYEQYF. In DNA, the CDR3 is TGTGCCAGCAGAGGCTCTCTTGACTACGAGCAGTACTTC.

The J gene is TRBJ2-2, the V gene TRBV19, with 8 bases that match TRBD2. Per the germline V gene, CDR1 is LNHDA and CDR2 is SQIVND (reference sequence). The CDR3 extends over 16 amino acids. The V gene end was trimmed by 3 bases and the J gene end by 4 bases; junction bases not matched to a gene: 7. As DNA, the CDR3 is TGTGCCAGTAGTATGAGCGGGAGACCCTCCACCGGGGAGCTGTTTTTT. Its translation is CASSMSGRPSTGELFF.

The genes are TRBV27 and TRBJ2-1; 9 bases line up with TRBD2. This CDR3 is built from 16 residues. Unmatched junction bases numbered 2, after V lost 2 bases and J lost 0 bases. Germline V gene data show CDR1 as MNHEY and CDR2 as SMNVEV (reference sequence). The CDR3 sequence is CASSLAGGPSYNEQFF. CDR3 sequence (DNA): TGTGCCAGCAGTTTAGCGGGAGGGCCCTCCTACAATGAGCAGTTCTTC.

This clone has only a few counts. The rearrangement links TRBV11-3 to TRBJ2-5; D unresolved. V was cut by 1 base and J by 7 bases, with 10 bases left in between. The CDR3 covers 13 residues. From germline, CDR1 is SGHNT and CDR2 YENEEA. The CDR3: CASSLGPWGTQYF. The CDR3 nucleotides read TGTGCCAGCAGCTTAGGTCCCTGGGGGACCCAGTACTTC.

The rearrangement joins TRBV6-5 to TRBJ2-5, with 11 bases identical to TRBD2. Trimming took 7 bases from V and 6 from J; bases not matched to a gene: 10. The CDR3 totals 15 residues. From germline, CDR1 is MNHEY and CDR2 SVGAGI. This CDR3 is CASIHLSGGVKTQYF. The CDR3 region has the DNA TGTGCCAGCATCCACCTTAGCGGGGGGGTCAAGACCCAGTACTTC.

V and J are TRBV7-9 and TRBJ2-7; a possible D gene is TRBD1 (5 bases). This CDR3 has 15 amino acids. V shed 6 bases and J shed 2 bases, with 17 bases lying between them. The germline gives CDR1 SEHNR, CDR2 FQNEAQ (reference sequence). The CDR3 DNA sequence: TGTGCCAGCAGTTCACAGGTCGGCAACCCCTACGAGCAGTACTTC. As protein: CASSSQVGNPYEQYF.

This chain joins TRBV30 and TRBJ2-5, with D perhaps TRBD1 (5 bases). CDR3 length: 13 residues. V was shortened by 2 bases and J by 5 bases, with 12 bases between the two germline ends. Per germline, CDR1 GTSNPN and CDR2 SVGIG (reference sequence). CDR3 coding DNA: TGTGCCTGGAGTCCACAGGTTCGGGAGACCCAGTACTTC. As protein: CAWSPQVRETQYF.

This clone showed up many times. The gene calls are TRBV19 and TRBJ2-3; 9 bases match TRBD2. Germline CDR1 reads LNHDA; CDR2 reads SQIVND (reference sequence). J gave up 3 bases and V 8 bases, and 6 bases lay outside the gene matches. The CDR3 has 14 amino acids. The DNA for the CDR3 is TGTGCCAGTCGGGATAGCGGGAGTACAGATACGCAGTATTTT. Amino acids: CASRDSGSTDTQYF.

This chain links TRBV7-2 with TRBJ2-7; possibly TRBD1 for D (5 bases). The CDR3 length is 12 residues. Germline V gene lookup returns CDR1 SGHTA and CDR2 FQGNSA. V was cut by 5 bases and J by 4 bases, with 9 bases left in between. This CDR3 reads CASSEQGYEQYF. CDR3 sequence (DNA): TGTGCCAGCAGCGAGCAGGGTTACGAGCAGTACTTC.

The chain uses TRBV19 and TRBJ1-2; D is undetermined. Looked up from germline, CDR1 is LNHDA and CDR2 is SQIVND (reference sequence). The germline V and J ends were trimmed by 7 bases and 4 bases, with 16 bases remaining between them. This CDR3 is built from 14 residues. The CDR3 loop is CASNLGAAGYGYTF. The CDR3 coding sequence is TGTGCCAGTAACCTGGGCGCGGCGGGCTATGGCTACACCTTC.